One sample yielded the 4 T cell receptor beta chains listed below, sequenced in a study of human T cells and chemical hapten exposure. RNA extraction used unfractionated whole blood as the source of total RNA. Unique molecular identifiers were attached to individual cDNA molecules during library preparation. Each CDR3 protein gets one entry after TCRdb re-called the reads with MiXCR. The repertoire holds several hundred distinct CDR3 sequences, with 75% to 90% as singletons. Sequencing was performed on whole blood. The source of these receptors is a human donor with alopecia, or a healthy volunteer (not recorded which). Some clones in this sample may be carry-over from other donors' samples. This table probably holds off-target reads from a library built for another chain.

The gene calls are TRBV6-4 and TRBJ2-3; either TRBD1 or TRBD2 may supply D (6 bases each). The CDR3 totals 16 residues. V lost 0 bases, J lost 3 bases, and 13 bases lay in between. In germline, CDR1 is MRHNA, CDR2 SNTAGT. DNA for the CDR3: TGTGCCAGCAGTGACTCCGTAGGGGGAGGAACAGATACGCAGTATTTT. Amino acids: CASSDSVGGGTDTQYF.

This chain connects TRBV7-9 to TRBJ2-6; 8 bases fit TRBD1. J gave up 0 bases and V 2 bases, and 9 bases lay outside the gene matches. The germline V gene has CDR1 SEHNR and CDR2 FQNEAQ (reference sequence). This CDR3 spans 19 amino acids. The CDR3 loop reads CASSLFQGAKISGANVLTF. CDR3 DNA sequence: TGTGCCAGCAGCTTATTTCAGGGGGCAAAAATCTCTGGGGCCAACGTCCTGACTTTC.

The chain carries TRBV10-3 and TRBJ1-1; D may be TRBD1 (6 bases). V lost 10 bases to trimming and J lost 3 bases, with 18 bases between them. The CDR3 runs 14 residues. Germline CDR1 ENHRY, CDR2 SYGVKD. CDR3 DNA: TGTGCCAGCAGGACCCCAGGGGATGACACTGAAGCTTTCTTT. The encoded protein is CASRTPGDDTEAFF.

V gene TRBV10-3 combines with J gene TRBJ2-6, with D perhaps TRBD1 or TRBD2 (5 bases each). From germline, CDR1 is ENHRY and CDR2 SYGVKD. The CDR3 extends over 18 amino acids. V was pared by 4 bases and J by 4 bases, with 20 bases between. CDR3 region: CAISVTGTDNLGANVLTF. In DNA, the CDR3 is TGTGCCATCAGTGTGACCGGGACGGATAACCTCGGGGCCAACGTCCTGACTTTC.